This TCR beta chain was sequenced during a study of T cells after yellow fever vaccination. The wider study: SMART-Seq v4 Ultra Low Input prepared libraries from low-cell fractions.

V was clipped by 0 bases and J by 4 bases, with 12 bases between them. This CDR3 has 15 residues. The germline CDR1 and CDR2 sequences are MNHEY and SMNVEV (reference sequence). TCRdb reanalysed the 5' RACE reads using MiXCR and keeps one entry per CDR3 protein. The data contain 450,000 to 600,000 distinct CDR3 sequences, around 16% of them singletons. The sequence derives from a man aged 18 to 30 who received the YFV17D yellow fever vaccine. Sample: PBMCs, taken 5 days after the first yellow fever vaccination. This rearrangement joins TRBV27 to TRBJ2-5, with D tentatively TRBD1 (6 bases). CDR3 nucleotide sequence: TGTGCCAGCAGTTTATCGTTTGGCAGGGGAGAGACCCAGTACTTC. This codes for CASSLSFGRGETQYF.